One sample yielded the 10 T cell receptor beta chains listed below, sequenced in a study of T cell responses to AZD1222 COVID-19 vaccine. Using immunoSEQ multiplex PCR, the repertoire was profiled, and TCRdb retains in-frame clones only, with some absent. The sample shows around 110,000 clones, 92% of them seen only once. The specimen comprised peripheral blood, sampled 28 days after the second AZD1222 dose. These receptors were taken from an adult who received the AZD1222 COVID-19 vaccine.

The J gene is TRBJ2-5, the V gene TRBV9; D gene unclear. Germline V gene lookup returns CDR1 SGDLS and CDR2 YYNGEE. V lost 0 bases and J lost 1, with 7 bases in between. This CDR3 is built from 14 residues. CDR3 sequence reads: CASSVGGSQETQYF. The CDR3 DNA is TGTGCCAGCAGCGTAGGAGGATCCCAAGAGACCCAGTACTTC.

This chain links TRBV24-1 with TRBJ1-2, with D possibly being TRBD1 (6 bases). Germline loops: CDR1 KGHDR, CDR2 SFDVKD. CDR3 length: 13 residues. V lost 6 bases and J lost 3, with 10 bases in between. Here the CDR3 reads CATSIAGDYGYTF. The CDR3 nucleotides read TGTGCCACCAGTATTGCAGGGGACTATGGCTACACCTTC.

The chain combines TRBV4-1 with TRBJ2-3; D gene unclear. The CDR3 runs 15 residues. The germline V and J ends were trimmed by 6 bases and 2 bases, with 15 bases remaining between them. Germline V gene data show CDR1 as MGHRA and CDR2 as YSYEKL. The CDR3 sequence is CASSSRALHTDTQYF. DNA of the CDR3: TGCGCCAGCAGTAGTCGGGCCCTACACACAGATACGCAGTATTTT.

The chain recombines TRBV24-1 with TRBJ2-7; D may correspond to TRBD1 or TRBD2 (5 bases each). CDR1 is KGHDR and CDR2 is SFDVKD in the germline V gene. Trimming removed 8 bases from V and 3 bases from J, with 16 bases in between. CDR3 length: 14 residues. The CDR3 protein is CATTLRDGIYEQYF. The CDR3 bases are TGTGCCACCACCTTGAGGGACGGGATCTACGAGCAGTACTTC.

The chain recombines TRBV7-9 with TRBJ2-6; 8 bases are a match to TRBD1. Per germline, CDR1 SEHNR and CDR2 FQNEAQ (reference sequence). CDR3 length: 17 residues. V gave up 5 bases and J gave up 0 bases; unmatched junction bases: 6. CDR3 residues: CASSPGTGFSGANVLTF. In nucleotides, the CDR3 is TGTGCCAGCAGCCCCGGGACAGGCTTCTCTGGGGCCAACGTCCTGACTTTC.

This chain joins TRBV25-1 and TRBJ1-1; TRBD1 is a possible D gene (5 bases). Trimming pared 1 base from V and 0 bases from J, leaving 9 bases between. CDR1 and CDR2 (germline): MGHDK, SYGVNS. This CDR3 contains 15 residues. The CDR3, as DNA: TGTGCCAGCAGTGAATGGGGGGAGCTGAACACTGAAGCTTTCTTT. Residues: CASSEWGELNTEAFF.

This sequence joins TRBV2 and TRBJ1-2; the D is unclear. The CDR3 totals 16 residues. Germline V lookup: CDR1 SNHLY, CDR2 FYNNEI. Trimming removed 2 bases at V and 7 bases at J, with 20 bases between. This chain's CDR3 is CASSERSSRAGFGYTF. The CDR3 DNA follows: TGTGCCAGCAGTGAAAGGTCGAGTCGCGCAGGTTTTGGCTACACCTTC.

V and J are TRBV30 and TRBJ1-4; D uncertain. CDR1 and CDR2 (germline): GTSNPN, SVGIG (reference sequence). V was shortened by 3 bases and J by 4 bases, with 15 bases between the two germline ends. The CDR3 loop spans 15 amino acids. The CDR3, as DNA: TGTGCCTGGAGGGTGAAGGGTGGGCATAATGAAAAACTGTTTTTT. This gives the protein CAWRVKGGHNEKLFF.

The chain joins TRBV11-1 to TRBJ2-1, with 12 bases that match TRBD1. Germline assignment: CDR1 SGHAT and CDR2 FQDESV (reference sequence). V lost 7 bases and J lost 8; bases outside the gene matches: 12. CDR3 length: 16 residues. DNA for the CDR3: TGTGCCAGCACAAGGGGGGGACAGGGGGCCTCTTATGAGCAGTTCTTC. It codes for CASTRGGQGASYEQFF.

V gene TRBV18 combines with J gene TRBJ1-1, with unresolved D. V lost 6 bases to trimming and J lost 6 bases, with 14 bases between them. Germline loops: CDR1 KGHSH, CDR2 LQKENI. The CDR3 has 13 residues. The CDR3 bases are TGTGCCAGCTCCTCGGGCGGGGTGGCTGAAGCTTTCTTT. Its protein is CASSSGGVAEAFF.